The next 20 T cell receptor beta chains were all read from a single sample in a study of blood T cell repertoires in COVID-19. Measured with immunoSEQ multiplex PCR; TCRdb has only the in-frame clones, and not every one. The repertoire holds 250,000 to 300,000 clones, with just over 90% as singletons. Sequencing was carried out using peripheral blood. The receptors stem from a woman in her 30s with COVID-19, enrolled during active disease.

A single count supports this clone. V gene TRBV19 combines with J gene TRBJ1-5, with 7 positions matching TRBD1. After removal of 6 bases from V and 5 bases from J, the junction contained 10 bases not matched to a gene. The CDR3 consists of 15 residues. Germline V lookup: CDR1 LNHDA, CDR2 SQIVND (reference sequence). The CDR3 region has the DNA TGTGCCAGTAGCGAGCCGGGACAGTGGTATCAGCCCCAGCATTTT. It codes for CASSEPGQWYQPQHF.

The rearrangement joins TRBV19 to TRBJ1-1, with D possibly TRBD1 on 5 matching bases. The CDR3 covers 16 residues. Germline loops: CDR1 LNHDA, CDR2 SQIVND (reference sequence). V lost 6 bases and J 1 base, leaving 18 bases between the germline ends. The CDR3 nucleotides read TGTGCCAGTAGGCTTCTGGGGGGGAACCCGAACACTGAAGCTTTCTTT. It is translated as CASRLLGGNPNTEAFF.

J is TRBJ1-3 and V is TRBV2; D unclear. This CDR3 is built from 15 residues. Germline CDR1 SNHLY, CDR2 FYNNEI. The germline V and J ends were trimmed by 5 bases and 4 bases, with 15 bases remaining between them. This CDR3 reads CASSSSSGKGNTIYF. The CDR3, as DNA: TGTGCCAGCAGTTCTTCATCGGGGAAGGGAAACACCATATATTTT.

The V call is TRBV19, the J call TRBJ2-2, with a possible D match to TRBD1 (6 bases). CDR1 and CDR2 (germline): LNHDA, SQIVND (reference sequence). V lost 4 bases and J 7 bases, leaving 19 bases between the germline ends. The CDR3 extends over 16 amino acids. The CDR3 coding sequence is TGTGCCAGTAGTACCGACAGGTTTCGGTATGGCGGGGAGCTGTTTTTT. It is translated as CASSTDRFRYGGELFF.

V is TRBV30 and J is TRBJ1-5, with 8 bases fitting TRBD1. V was pared by 0 bases and J by 6 bases, with 7 bases of the junction left unmatched. CDR1 GTSNPN and CDR2 SVGIG come from the germline V gene (reference sequence). The CDR3 is 15 amino acids. CDR3 DNA: TGTGCCTGGAGTGTTTTTCAGGGGGCAGGTCAGCCCCAGCATTTT. It codes for CAWSVFQGAGQPQHF. Variable domain in full (rest from reference TRBV30 and TRBJ1-5): SQTIHQWPATLVQPVGSPLSLECTVEGTSNPNLYWYRQAAGRGLQLLFYSVGIGQISSEVPQNLSASRPQDRQFILSSKKLLLSDSGFYLCAWSVFQGAGQPQHFGDGTRLSIL.

The chain links TRBV5-1 to TRBJ2-7; 9 positions agree with TRBD2. CDR1 SGHRS and CDR2 YFSETQ come from the germline V gene. V was pared by 5 bases and J by 5 bases, with 5 bases of the junction left unmatched. This CDR3 contains 13 residues. The CDR3 nucleotides read TGCGCCAGCAGTAGCGGGAGTTCCCACGAGCAGTACTTC. It encodes CASSSGSSHEQYF.

In its sample, this clone was seen once. The chain combines TRBV30 with TRBJ2-5; D remains unclear. This CDR3 comprises 13 residues. In germline, CDR1 is GTSNPN, CDR2 SVGIG (reference sequence). Between the trimmed V and J ends, which lost 0 bases and 3 bases, there was a span of 8 bases. CDR3 coding DNA: TGTGCCTGGAGTGTATCGTCGGAAGAGACCCAGTACTTC. It is translated as CAWSVSSEETQYF.

This chain connects TRBV2 to TRBJ1-5; TRBD1 agrees at 7 bases. V lost 6 bases and J lost 2; bases outside the gene matches: 4. The CDR3 contains 14 residues. CDR1 and CDR2 (germline): SNHLY, FYNNEI. CDR3 DNA: TGTGCCAGCAGCCCCACAGGGGGCAATCAGCCCCAGCATTTT. It translates to CASSPTGGNQPQHF.

The chain couples TRBV7-9 to TRBJ1-2, with D possibly being TRBD1 (5 bases). CDR1 and CDR2 (germline): SEHNR, FQNEAQ (reference sequence). Trimming shortened V by 3 bases and J by 4 bases, and 6 bases separated the two germline ends. This CDR3 has 12 amino acids. The CDR3 protein is CASSFDSYGYTF. The DNA of the CDR3 is TGTGCCAGCAGCTTCGACAGCTATGGCTACACCTTC.

V and J are TRBV5-1 and TRBJ1-6; 7 bases align to TRBD1. Trimming removed 3 bases from V and 7 bases from J; junction bases left unmatched: 10. Germline lookup yields CDR1 SGHRS and CDR2 YFSETQ. CDR3 length equals 16 residues. The CDR3 reads CASSSSRQGGNSPLHF. DNA of the CDR3: TGCGCCAGCAGCTCCTCTCGACAGGGAGGAAATTCACCCCTCCACTTT.

The J gene is TRBJ2-7, the V gene TRBV11-2, with unresolved D. The CDR3 extends over 13 amino acids. The V gene lost 2 bases and the J gene lost 2 bases, with 7 bases spanning the gap. Germline values: CDR1 SGHAT, CDR2 FQNNGV. CDR3 DNA: TGTGCCAGCAGCTTACAAAGCGCCTACGAGCAGTACTTC. Its translation: CASSLQSAYEQYF.

The rearrangement uses TRBV27 and TRBJ2-5; 11 nucleotides match TRBD2. The CDR3 spans 15 residues. Germline CDR1 MNHEY, CDR2 SMNVEV (reference sequence). After removal of 5 bases from V and 4 bases from J, the junction contained 6 bases not matched to a gene. The DNA for the CDR3 is TGTGCCAGCAGTCCTATCGGGACTAGCGGAGAGACCCAGTACTTC. Protein sequence: CASSPIGTSGETQYF.

V is TRBV10-3 and J is TRBJ2-3; possibly TRBD1 for D (5 bases). Germline V gene lookup returns CDR1 ENHRY and CDR2 SYGVKD. V lost 4 bases and J 0 bases, leaving 11 bases between the germline ends. This CDR3 has 15 residues. The CDR3 nucleotides are TGTGCCATCAGTGGGGGCCGCCCTAGCACAGATACGCAGTATTTT. Its protein is CAISGGRPSTDTQYF.

The chain employs TRBV10-3 and TRBJ1-4, with TRBD1 as a possible D gene (6 bases). Trimming removed 5 bases from V and 4 bases from J, with 11 bases in between. Germline V lookup: CDR1 ENHRY, CDR2 SYGVKD. CDR3 length: 14 residues. The CDR3 reads CAISWSRGNEKLFF. The CDR3 region has the DNA TGTGCCATCAGTTGGTCCAGGGGTAATGAAAAACTGTTTTTT.

The rearrangement links TRBV29-1 to TRBJ1-2, with D possibly being TRBD1 (6 bases). The ends were cut back, 7 bases at V and 0 bases at J, with 15 bases in the middle. This CDR3 spans 14 amino acids. Germline loops: CDR1 SQVTM, CDR2 ANQGSEA. CDR3 nucleotide sequence: TGCAGCGCCTTACAGGGTGTCTCTAACTATGGCTACACCTTC. Encoded protein: CSALQGVSNYGYTF.

The chain couples TRBV5-1 to TRBJ2-4; D remains unclear. Germline values: CDR1 SGHRS, CDR2 YFSETQ. The CDR3 is made up of 14 amino acids. V gave up 4 bases and J gave up 1 base, with 9 bases separating them. The CDR3: CASSPALAKNIQYF. For the CDR3, the DNA is TGCGCCAGCAGCCCCGCGTTGGCCAAAAACATTCAGTACTTC.

This rearrangement joins TRBV9 to TRBJ2-2, with a tentative D call TRBD1 (6 bases). This CDR3 comprises 13 residues. V gave up 0 bases and J gave up 6 bases, with 6 bases separating them. CDR1 and CDR2 from the germline V gene are SGDLS and YYNGEE. CDR3 DNA sequence: TGTGCCAGCAGCGTAGAGGGGGCCGGGGAGCTGTTTTTT. Its protein is CASSVEGAGELFF.

CDR3 region: CASARVSGPSTDTQYF. The DNA for the CDR3 is TGTGCTAGTGCGCGGGTCAGCGGTCCTAGCACAGATACGCAGTATTTT. The chain uses TRBV12-5 and TRBJ2-3; possible D gene TRBD2, 5 bases. Trimming shortened V by 7 bases and J by 0 bases, and 17 bases separated the two germline ends. Per germline, CDR1 LGHNT and CDR2 FRNRAP. The CDR3 spans 16 residues.

This clone is a singleton in its sample. The chain joins TRBV5-4 to TRBJ2-3; the match to TRBD2 covers 9 bases. Germline trimming cut 4 bases from V and 1 base from J; bases unmatched to any gene: 7. The CDR3 is 16 residues long. CDR1 is SGHNT and CDR2 is YYREEE in the germline V gene (reference sequence). CDR3 residues: CASSGGTSRRTDTQYF. The CDR3 DNA is TGTGCCAGCAGCGGAGGGACTAGCCGACGCACAGATACGCAGTATTTT.

The chain uses TRBV10-3 and TRBJ2-1, with D unresolved. This CDR3 region has 13 residues. V was shortened by 2 bases and J by 4 bases, with 6 bases between the two germline ends. Germline CDR1 ENHRY, CDR2 SYGVKD. For the CDR3, the DNA is TGTGCCATCAGTGAGGCGGAGTACAATGAGCAGTTCTTC. Its translation: CAISEAEYNEQFF.